The 32 T cell receptor beta chains presented below share a single source sample, sequenced in a study of Ad26.COV2.S vaccination and SARS-CoV-2 variants. Treatment given: 15 to 20 received Ad26.COV2.S at low or high dose, single or two shots; 5 received placebo; per-sample allocation not given. All samples were drawn on day 63, counting from the first vaccine or placebo injection. Libraries were prepared by immunoSEQ multiplex PCR; TCRdb keeps only in-frame clonotypes and omits some of them. The repertoire has some 290,000 clones, about 86% of them found once; the top ten carry approximately 2%. Material: peripheral blood, obtained in a trial of Ad26.COV2.S vaccine versus placebo. The source of these receptors is a person between 18 and 60 years old who received the Ad26.COV2.S COVID-19 vaccine or a placebo.

This clone was seen just once. The chain couples TRBV6-5 to TRBJ1-2; D remains unclear. Germline V gene data show CDR1 as MNHEY and CDR2 as SVGAGI. V was cut by 6 bases and J by 4 bases, with 18 bases left in between. The CDR3 consists of 15 residues. The CDR3 coding sequence is TGTGCCAGCAGCCGCCACGGACGGGAATCCTATGGCTACACCTTC. Protein product: CASSRHGRESYGYTF.

This chain joins TRBV7-2 and TRBJ2-1; no clear D gene. The CDR3 covers 14 residues. CDR1 SGHTA and CDR2 FQGNSA come from the germline V gene. V lost 5 bases and J 3 bases, leaving 11 bases between the germline ends. CDR3 residues: CASSKSWGYNEQFF. The CDR3 DNA reads TGTGCCAGCAGCAAATCGTGGGGCTACAATGAGCAGTTCTTC.

V is TRBV19 and J is TRBJ1-6; maybe TRBD1 (5 bases). V gave up 1 base and J gave up 10 bases, with 14 bases separating them. The CDR3 has 15 residues. CDR1 and CDR2 from the germline V gene are LNHDA and SQIVND (reference sequence). CDR3 nucleotides: TGTGCCAGTAGTATAGGGGGCGATGGAGTCTCACCCCTCCACTTT. It encodes CASSIGGDGVSPLHF.

This chain links TRBV6-5 with TRBJ1-5; D unclear. There are 13 residues in the CDR3. Deletions cut 6 bases from V and 3 bases from J, with 9 bases between. The germline CDR1 and CDR2 sequences are MNHEY and SVGAGI. The CDR3 reads CASRQVNNQPQHF. CDR3 sequence (DNA): TGTGCCAGCAGGCAGGTTAACAATCAGCCCCAGCATTTT.

The chain links TRBV30 to TRBJ1-2, with D maybe TRBD1 (6 bases). The V end lost 2 bases, the J end lost 4 bases, and 17 bases lay between the germline ends. Per germline, CDR1 GTSNPN and CDR2 SVGIG (reference sequence). CDR3 length equals 15 residues. The DNA of the CDR3 is TGTGCCTGGAGTACCCCCCGGACAGCACGCTATGGCTACACCTTC. Translation gives CAWSTPRTARYGYTF.

The V call is TRBV6-1, the J call TRBJ2-7; D remains unclear. V lost 3 bases and J 5 bases, leaving 5 bases between the germline ends. CDR3 length: 11 amino acids. Looked up from germline, CDR1 is MNHNS and CDR2 is SASEGT. CDR3: CASSDADEQYF. In nucleotides, the CDR3 is TGTGCCAGCAGTGATGCCGACGAGCAGTACTTC.

The chain joins TRBV19 to TRBJ2-2; TRBD1 is a possible D gene (5 bases). CDR3 size: 15 residues. Trimming removed 7 bases at V and 6 bases at J, with 18 bases between. CDR1 LNHDA and CDR2 SQIVND come from the germline V gene (reference sequence). The DNA for the CDR3 is TGTGCCAGTAACCTAGGGGATCATACCGCCGGGGAGCTGTTTTTT. Translated, it gives CASNLGDHTAGELFF.

This chain joins TRBV18 and TRBJ1-1; D gene uncertain. This CDR3 spans 17 amino acids. Germline assignment: CDR1 KGHSH and CDR2 LQKENI. Trimming removed 1 base from V and 0 bases from J, with 15 bases in between. The CDR3 coding sequence is TGTGCCAGCTCACCACGTATTCAAGACCTCATGAACACTGAAGCTTTCTTT. Amino acid sequence: CASSPRIQDLMNTEAFF.

This sequence joins TRBV19 and TRBJ1-2; possible D gene TRBD1, 5 bases. The CDR3 has 14 amino acids. Between the trimmed V and J ends, which lost 9 bases and 8 bases, there was a span of 22 bases. Per the germline V gene, CDR1 is LNHDA and CDR2 is SQIVND (reference sequence). This CDR3 reads CASLPSEGPGGYTF. The CDR3 DNA is TGTGCCAGCTTGCCCTCCGAGGGGCCCGGGGGCTACACCTTC.

The CDR3 DNA is TGTGCCAGCAGCTTATCCGGGACAGGGGAGTTCTTC. Translating it yields CASSLSGTGEFF. This chain joins TRBV7-2 and TRBJ2-1, with TRBD1 matching 10 bases. This CDR3 has 12 amino acids. From germline, CDR1 is SGHTA and CDR2 FQGNSA. V trimming: 2 bases; J trimming: 14 bases; junction bases outside the gene matches: 3.

This chain links TRBV6-2 or TRBV6-3 with TRBJ1-1; perhaps TRBD1 as D (6 bases). Germline V gene sequence: CDR1 MNHEY, CDR2 SVGEGT. The CDR3 spans 14 residues. Trimming pared 3 bases from V and 5 bases from J, leaving 13 bases between. The CDR3 region has the DNA TGTGCCAGCAGTTATAAGGGGGGGATTACTGAAGCTTTCTTT. Amino acids: CASSYKGGITEAFF.

The chain employs TRBV6-5 and TRBJ2-7, with no clear D. The V gene's germline CDR1 is MNHEY and CDR2 SVGAGI. Trimming cost V 3 bases and J 3 bases, with 6 bases left between them. This CDR3 spans 12 amino acids. DNA of the CDR3: TGTGCCAGCAGTTATCGTGGCTACGAGCAGTACTTC. This sequence encodes CASSYRGYEQYF.

J is TRBJ2-7 and V is TRBV5-4; D ambiguous. This CDR3 region has 13 residues. V dropped 0 bases and J dropped 1 base, with 5 bases sitting between them. Germline lookup yields CDR1 SGHNT and CDR2 YYREEE (reference sequence). CDR3: CASSLVGSYEQYF. The CDR3 bases are TGTGCCAGCAGCTTGGTGGGGTCCTACGAGCAGTACTTC.

This clone was seen just once. The CDR3 here is CASSQENTGGDYNEQFF. CDR3 nucleotides: TGTGCCAGCAGCCAGGAAAATACAGGGGGGGATTACAATGAGCAGTTCTTC. J is TRBJ2-1 and V is TRBV3-1 (or the pseudogene TRBV3-2); a weak D match, TRBD1 (8 bases). This CDR3 has 17 residues. The V end lost 3 bases, the J end lost 4 bases, and 19 bases lay between the germline ends. CDR1 is LGHDT, CDR2 YNNKEL, per germline (reference sequence).

The chain uses TRBV6-5 and TRBJ1-2; 7 bases are shared with TRBD1. The CDR3 is 13 residues long. The V and J ends lost 8 bases and 0 bases, in that order; junction bases with no gene match: 3. Germline CDR1 reads MNHEY; CDR2 reads SVGAGI. CDR3 sequence reads: CASQGGTNYGYTF. CDR3 DNA: TGTGCCAGCCAGGGGGGCACTAACTATGGCTACACCTTC.

The J gene is TRBJ2-3, the V gene TRBV5-4; 10 bases map to TRBD2. CDR1 and CDR2 from the germline V gene are SGHNT and YYREEE (reference sequence). With 3 bases clipped from V and 0 bases from J, the junction kept 10 bases outside the gene matches. The CDR3 runs 18 residues. CDR3 region: CASSSPAGGPRSTDTQYF. The CDR3, as DNA: TGTGCCAGCAGCTCCCCAGCGGGGGGGCCGAGAAGCACAGATACGCAGTATTTT.

V gene TRBV3-1 (or the pseudogene TRBV3-2) combines with J gene TRBJ2-7; the match to TRBD1 covers 8 bases. Trimming took 4 bases from V and 7 from J; bases not matched to a gene: 9. This CDR3 has 14 residues. The germline CDR1 and CDR2 sequences are LGHDT and YNNKEL (reference sequence). The CDR3 DNA reads as TGTGCCAGCAGCCTCGACTCCGGGACAGGTGAGCAGTACTTC. Protein product: CASSLDSGTGEQYF.

The chain couples TRBV5-5 to TRBJ1-1; 8 nucleotides line up with TRBD1. With 4 bases clipped from V and 7 bases from J, the junction kept 12 bases outside the gene matches. Germline lookup yields CDR1 SGHKS and CDR2 YYEKEE (reference sequence). The CDR3 sequence is 15 residues long. As DNA, the CDR3 is TGTGCCAGCAGCCCCTCGCCCGACAGGGGTGGTGAAGCTTTCTTT. Its translation: CASSPSPDRGGEAFF.

The V gene is TRBV4-1, the J gene TRBJ2-1, with TRBD2 matching over 8 bases. The germline V gene has CDR1 MGHRA and CDR2 YSYEKL. J lost 5 bases, V lost 1 base, and 13 bases had no gene match. The CDR3 runs to 18 residues. The CDR3 DNA is TGCGCCAGCAGCCAAGGGACGGGAAAGCGGGGGTTAAACAATGAGCAGTTCTTC. This gives the protein CASSQGTGKRGLNNEQFF.

The V gene is TRBV19, the J gene TRBJ1-1, with 11 bases identical to TRBD1. Germline lookup yields CDR1 LNHDA and CDR2 SQIVND (reference sequence). This CDR3 is built from 18 residues. The trim removed 5 bases at V and 0 bases at J, leaving 11 bases unmatched. The CDR3 sequence is CASSPWTGGGWMNTEAFF. CDR3 nucleotides: TGTGCCAGTAGTCCCTGGACAGGGGGCGGATGGATGAACACTGAAGCTTTCTTT.

The chain carries TRBV6-2 or TRBV6-3 and TRBJ1-2; no clear D gene. The CDR3 extends over 15 amino acids. V shed 0 bases and J shed 3 bases, with 11 bases lying between them. CDR1 is MNHEY, CDR2 SVGEGT, per germline. This CDR3 is CASSYSGFGYYGYTF. The CDR3 DNA is TGTGCCAGCAGTTACTCGGGATTTGGCTACTATGGCTACACCTTC.

This chain connects TRBV27 to TRBJ1-2; the D is unclear. This CDR3 comprises 17 residues. Germline-derived CDR1 and CDR2 are MNHEY and SMNVEV (reference sequence). V was pared by 6 bases and J by 8 bases, with 28 bases between. Here the CDR3 reads CASSSRWDPDRVFGYTF. The CDR3 bases are TGTGCCAGCAGCTCACGATGGGATCCTGATAGGGTGTTCGGCTACACCTTC.

CDR3 DNA: TGCGCCAGCAGCCGTTTTTCAGCAGGGGGGGAGACCCAGTACTTC. This sequence encodes CASSRFSAGGETQYF. The chain is built from TRBV5-1 and TRBJ2-5; D possibly corresponds to TRBD1 (7 bases). Germline values: CDR1 SGHRS, CDR2 YFSETQ. The CDR3 loop spans 15 amino acids. Trimming stripped 4 bases from V and 5 bases from J, with 18 bases between.

The chain joins TRBV19 to TRBJ1-2; 8 bases map to TRBD1. The J segment lost 4 bases and the V segment lost 5 bases, leaving 6 bases of the junction unmatched. CDR3 size: 14 residues. CDR1 LNHDA and CDR2 SQIVND come from the germline V gene (reference sequence). The CDR3 is CASSQQGASYGYTF. In nucleotides, the CDR3 is TGTGCCAGTAGTCAGCAGGGGGCGAGCTATGGCTACACCTTC.

With respect to this clone: This CDR3 is also generated by other DNA sequences in the sample. This sequence joins TRBV5-6 and TRBJ1-1; tentative D call: TRBD1 (5 bases). This CDR3 has 13 amino acids. Trimming took 1 base from V and 5 from J, leaving 9 bases between them. Germline V gives CDR1 SGHDT, CDR2 YYEEEE. The CDR3 reads CASSLFGGTEAFF. CDR3 nucleotides: TGTGCCAGCAGCTTGTTTGGGGGGACTGAAGCTTTCTTT.

The gene calls are TRBV6-2 or TRBV6-3 and TRBJ1-5; D gene uncertain. Looked up from germline, CDR1 is MNHEY and CDR2 is SVGEGT. This CDR3 contains 16 residues. The ends were cut back, 0 bases at V and 2 bases at J, with 11 bases in the middle. The CDR3 loop is CASSYSNDGGNQPQHF. As DNA, the CDR3 is TGTGCCAGCAGTTACTCTAATGATGGAGGCAATCAGCCCCAGCATTTT.

This clone was found a few times. The rearrangement uses TRBV20-1 and TRBJ2-7, with 10 bases fitting TRBD1. This CDR3 contains 13 residues. The junction had 3 bases not matched to a gene; V was cut back by 3 bases and J by 4 bases. Germline lookup yields CDR1 DFQATT and CDR2 SNEGSKA (reference sequence). In DNA, the CDR3 is TGCAGTGCTAGTGGGACAGGGGAATACGAGCAGTACTTC. As protein: CSASGTGEYEQYF.

The chain uses TRBV23-1 and TRBJ2-6; D may be TRBD1 (5 bases). TRBV23-1 is flagged as an ORF with uncertain function. The CDR3 runs to 18 residues. V was cut by 2 bases and J by 0 bases, with 14 bases left in between. CDR3 loop: CASSQKLQGLSGANVLTF. The CDR3 DNA reads as TGCGCCAGCAGTCAAAAACTCCAGGGCCTCTCTGGGGCCAACGTCCTGACTTTC.

The chain recombines TRBV10-3 with TRBJ1-2, with 7 bases fitting TRBD1. The ends lost 8 bases at V and 3 bases at J; junction bases unmatched: 9. The CDR3 covers 14 residues. Per the germline V gene, CDR1 is ENHRY and CDR2 is SYGVKD. The CDR3 sequence: CAIGRSGTDYGYTF. As DNA, the CDR3 is TGTGCCATCGGAAGGTCGGGGACAGACTATGGCTACACCTTC.

The chain recombines TRBV15 with TRBJ2-2; the D is unclear. V lost 0 bases, J lost 1 base, and 9 bases lay in between. Per germline, CDR1 LNHNV and CDR2 YYDKDF (reference sequence). This CDR3 region has 16 residues. DNA for the CDR3: TGTGCCACCAGCAGAGATTACCCGGGGAACACCGGGGAGCTGTTTTTT. Protein: CATSRDYPGNTGELFF.

The chain joins TRBV3-1 (or the pseudogene TRBV3-2) to TRBJ2-7; weak D call: TRBD2 (5 bases). Germline assignment: CDR1 LGHDT and CDR2 YNNKEL (reference sequence). The CDR3 runs to 13 residues. V shed 3 bases and J shed 3 bases, with 9 bases lying between them. DNA of the CDR3: TGTGCCAGCAGCCAGCCGGGGAGCTACGAGCAGTACTTC. As protein: CASSQPGSYEQYF.

The rearrangement links TRBV6-1 to TRBJ1-1; no firm D call. Germline V gives CDR1 MNHNS, CDR2 SASEGT. This CDR3 is built from 13 residues. V was trimmed by 2 bases and J by 6 bases, leaving 10 bases between them. The CDR3 loop reads CASSETEYSEAFF. CDR3 sequence (DNA): TGTGCCAGCAGTGAAACAGAATATTCTGAAGCTTTCTTT.